The 17 T cell receptor beta chains in this list originate from one sample, sequenced in a study of OX40 agonist ivuxolimab in advanced cancers. Library generation was performed with the immunoSEQ multiplex PCR assay. What TCRdb holds here is the immuneACCESS table cut down to in-frame rearrangements. Part of the clones is not present; checked against another copy, under half of the missing clones reflect an unresolved V gene, and the others are unexplained. The sample table contains 73,000 or so clones; only one count was recorded for around 80% of them. The ten largest make up 2% to 2.5% of the sample. Sequencing used CD4+ or CD8+ T cells sorted from blood, obtained in a trial of the OX40 agonist ivuxolimab. Source of these receptors: an adult with an advanced solid tumor such as melanoma, head and neck, liver or kidney cancer.

V usage is TRBV27 and J usage is TRBJ1-6, with no clear D. This CDR3 region has 14 residues. CDR1 and CDR2 from the germline V gene are MNHEY and SMNVEV (reference sequence). V lost 8 bases to trimming and J lost 4 bases, with 12 bases between them. Written as DNA, the CDR3 is TGTGCCAGCTCCCGGGTGGTATATAATTCACCCCTCCACTTT. This codes for CASSRVVYNSPLHF.

V gene TRBV5-1 combines with J gene TRBJ1-4; the D is unclear. This CDR3 spans 14 amino acids. V lost 4 bases and J lost 8, with 15 bases in between. CDR1 is SGHRS, CDR2 YFSETQ, per germline. CDR3 sequence: CASSLEPGREKLFF. The CDR3 DNA reads TGCGCCAGCAGCCTTGAACCGGGCAGGGAAAAACTGTTTTTT.

This sequence joins TRBV10-3 and TRBJ1-1; 11 bases map to TRBD1. The CDR3 has 13 amino acids. Germline V gives CDR1 ENHRY, CDR2 SYGVKD. Trimming cost V 7 bases and J 6 bases; bases outside gene matches: 4. The CDR3 DNA sequence: TGTGCCATCATAGGACAGGGGGCATCTGAAGCTTTCTTT. It yields the protein CAIIGQGASEAFF.

This clone was counted a few times. The genes are TRBV2 and TRBJ1-5; no clear D. V lost 3 bases and J 5 bases, leaving 8 bases between the germline ends. CDR1 and CDR2 from the germline V gene are SNHLY and FYNNEI. This CDR3 spans 13 amino acids. For the CDR3, the DNA is TGTGCCAGCAGTGACACCGGGCATCAGCCCCAGCATTTT. Residues: CASSDTGHQPQHF.

The chain is built from TRBV4-3 and TRBJ1-5, with 8 bases matching TRBD1. The CDR3 spans 15 residues. Germline CDR1 and CDR2: LGHNA and YSLEER. Trimming cost V 0 bases and J 9 bases; bases outside gene matches: 7. The CDR3 bases are TGCGCCAGCAGCCAAGAGGTGAGCGGGACAGGGCCCCAGCATTTT. Translating gives CASSQEVSGTGPQHF.

V is TRBV11-2 and J is TRBJ1-1, with 10 positions matching TRBD1. V lost 3 bases and J lost 4; bases outside the gene matches: 2. Germline V gene data show CDR1 as SGHAT and CDR2 as FQNNGV. The CDR3 sequence is 14 residues long. CDR3: CASSFRTGGTEAFF. The CDR3 DNA reads as TGTGCCAGCAGCTTTAGGACAGGGGGCACTGAAGCTTTCTTT.

The chain combines TRBV27 with TRBJ2-3; D is perhaps TRBD2 (6 bases). CDR3 length: 16 amino acids. Germline V lookup: CDR1 MNHEY, CDR2 SMNVEV (reference sequence). V gave up 7 bases and J gave up 4 bases, with 21 bases separating them. CDR3 nucleotide sequence: TGTGCCAGCACTCAGGCCTGGACGGGAGCCGCAGATACGCAGTATTTT. Its protein is CASTQAWTGAADTQYF.

This sequence joins TRBV30 and TRBJ2-7; 7 bases agree with TRBD1. CDR1 is GTSNPN and CDR2 is SVGIG in the germline V gene (reference sequence). The V segment lost 4 bases and the J segment 5 bases; nucleotides outside the gene matches: 8. The CDR3 is made up of 13 amino acids. The CDR3 sequence is CAWKPGQFHEQYF. CDR3 DNA sequence: TGTGCCTGGAAGCCGGGACAGTTCCACGAGCAGTACTTC.

The J gene is TRBJ1-5, the V gene TRBV21-1. TRBV21-1 is a pseudogene. There are 15 residues in the CDR3. The CDR3 nucleotides are TGTGCCAGCAGGTTTGCTCCGCCAAGCAATCAGCCCCAGCATTTT. Protein: CASRFAPPSNQPQHF.

The chain has TRBV7-2 and TRBJ1-5, with D unclear. CDR3 length: 15 amino acids. Germline V gene data show CDR1 as SGHTA and CDR2 as FQGNSA. V was cut by 5 bases and J by 0 bases, with 11 bases left in between. The CDR3 is CASSNKGISNQPQHF. The CDR3 nucleotides read TGTGCCAGCAGCAACAAGGGTATTAGCAATCAGCCCCAGCATTTT.

V and J are TRBV5-6 and TRBJ1-5, with 10 bases that match TRBD1. CDR1 is SGHDT and CDR2 is YYEEEE in the germline V gene. V shed 4 bases, J shed 4 bases, and the junction held 8 bases outside the gene matches. This CDR3 region has 16 residues. The CDR3 protein is CASSVGTGVGNQPQHF. CDR3 bases: TGTGCCAGCAGCGTAGGGACAGGGGTAGGGAATCAGCCCCAGCATTTT.

The rearrangement links TRBV18 to TRBJ1-1; a weak D match, TRBD1 (5 bases). This CDR3 spans 15 amino acids. Germline CDR1 KGHSH, CDR2 LQKENI. V dropped 3 bases and J dropped 0 bases, with 11 bases sitting between them. The CDR3 DNA follows: TGTGCCAGCTCACCCAATCGACAGCTGAACACTGAAGCTTTCTTT. Amino acids: CASSPNRQLNTEAFF.

This clone was recorded only once. The chain is built from TRBV9 and TRBJ2-3; D unresolved. The CDR3 sequence is 13 residues long. V lost 0 bases to trimming and J lost 10 bases, with 12 bases between them. From germline, CDR1 is SGDLS and CDR2 YYNGEE. The CDR3 region has the DNA TGTGCCAGCAGCGTAGTCAGTACCGCCCCGCAGTATTTT. Its translation: CASSVVSTAPQYF.

This chain links TRBV9 with TRBJ2-6, with D tentatively TRBD1 (5 bases). CDR1 is SGDLS and CDR2 is YYNGEE in the germline V gene. The CDR3 covers 17 residues. Trimming stripped 1 base from V and 2 bases from J, with 13 bases between. CDR3 protein: CASSVRGLGPGANVLTF. The CDR3, as DNA: TGTGCCAGCAGCGTAAGGGGTCTGGGCCCTGGGGCCAACGTCCTGACTTTC. The whole variable domain, remainder taken from reference TRBV9 and TRBJ2-6, is DSGVTQTPKHLITATGQRVTLRCSPRSGDLSVYWYQQSLDQGLQFLIQYYNGEERAKGNILERFSAQQFPDLHSELNLSSLELGDSALYFCASSVRGLGPGANVLTFGAGSRLTVL.

The V gene is TRBV5-6, the J gene TRBJ2-1; TRBD2 matches at 16 bases. Trimming removed 2 bases from V and 7 bases from J; junction bases left unmatched: 9. CDR3 size: 18 residues. CDR1 is SGHDT, CDR2 YYEEEE, per germline. CDR3 coding DNA: TGTGCCAGCAGCTTACCGGGACTAGCGGGAGGGCCAACAAATGAGCAGTTCTTC. Protein product: CASSLPGLAGGPTNEQFF.

V usage is TRBV6-1 and J usage is TRBJ1-2; no definite D call. The CDR3 contains 13 residues. V dropped 2 bases and J dropped 2 bases, with 6 bases sitting between them. CDR1 and CDR2 (germline): MNHNS, SASEGT. CDR3 in amino acids: CASSESGNYGYTF. The CDR3 DNA follows: TGTGCCAGCAGTGAATCGGGGAACTATGGCTACACCTTC.

The J gene is TRBJ2-7, the V gene TRBV19; 8 nucleotides align to TRBD2. Losses at the gene ends were 3 bases for V and 2 bases for J; bases not matched to a gene: 6. The CDR3 spans 15 residues. CDR1 LNHDA and CDR2 SQIVND come from the germline V gene (reference sequence). Here the CDR3 DNA reads TGTGCCAGTAGTATTGAGGCGGGAGGCCCCTACGAGCAGTACTTC. It specifies CASSIEAGGPYEQYF.